These 25 T cell receptor beta chains originate from one sample sequenced in a study of blood T cells in healthy people across ages (dated by TCRdb to the mid-2010s). Receptor amplification or capture employed 5' RACE. Sequencing used an Illumina HiSeq 2500. A second PCR of 7 to 11 cycles was performed with a sample-barcoded 5' primer and a J-beta primer mix. Using fastp trimming at Q25 and MiXCR clonotype assembly, TCRdb reanalyzed the public sequencing data and kept in-frame beta chains. Merged by CDR3 protein, the rows form single entries marked with the most common genes and DNA. In this sample the table shows 1 million or so distinct CDR3 sequences, around 25% of which occur a single time. Of the sample, around 0.75% falls within the top ten clones. The same specimen was also included in a second study, on T cells of mothers and their children.

Sequencing was carried out using blood. These TCRs come from a girl aged 2-10 years in good health.

This clonotype came up a few times. The chain couples TRBV11-1 to TRBJ2-7; D could derive from TRBD1 or TRBD2 (5 bases each). CDR3 length: 13 amino acids. CDR1 SGHAT and CDR2 FQDESV come from the germline V gene (reference sequence). V dropped 5 bases and J dropped 3 bases, with 11 bases sitting between them. The CDR3 DNA reads TGTGCCAGCAGCCGGGACCAAGACTACGAGCAGTACTTC. It codes for CASSRDQDYEQYF. The entire variable domain, with the rest obtained from reference TRBV11-1 and TRBJ2-7, is as follows: EAEVAQSPRYKITEKSQAVAFWCDPISGHATLYWYRQILGQGPELLVQFQDESVVDDSQLPKDRFSAERLKGVDSTLKIQPAELGDSAMYLCASSRDQDYEQYFGPGTRLTVT.

This clonotype was observed many times. The chain is built from TRBV2 and TRBJ2-1, with unresolved D. The ends were cut back, 1 base at V and 0 bases at J, with 7 bases in the middle. Per germline, CDR1 SNHLY and CDR2 FYNNEI. The CDR3 extends over 15 amino acids. Written as DNA, the CDR3 is TGTGCCAGCAGTGAAGGCGCGAGCTCCTACAATGAGCAGTTCTTC. Protein: CASSEGASSYNEQFF.

This clonotype was detected a few times. This chain joins TRBV29-1 and TRBJ2-5, with 10 bases that match TRBD2. CDR3 length: 15 amino acids. Looked up from germline, CDR1 is SQVTM and CDR2 is ANQGSEA. J gave up 4 bases and V 7 bases, and 12 bases lay outside the gene matches. The CDR3 DNA reads as TGCAGCGCCTTTGCGAAAGCGGGAGGGGGAGAGACCCAGTACTTC. Residues: CSAFAKAGGGETQYF.

The V gene is TRBV20-1, the J gene TRBJ1-2; no definite D call. Trimming cost V 6 bases and J 4 bases, with 9 bases left between them. The CDR3 sequence is 11 residues long. Looked up from germline, CDR1 is DFQATT and CDR2 is SNEGSKA (reference sequence). The chain's CDR3 is CSASGLYGYTF. CDR3 DNA sequence: TGCAGTGCCTCGGGCCTCTATGGCTACACCTTC.

The chain has TRBV29-1 and TRBJ2-7; weak D call: TRBD2 (5 bases). Germline CDR1 SQVTM, CDR2 ANQGSEA. V dropped 3 bases and J dropped 0 bases, with 12 bases sitting between them. The CDR3 consists of 14 residues. The CDR3 region has the DNA TGCAGCGTTGAGTCCCGGACTTCCTCCTACGAGCAGTACTTC. Encoded protein: CSVESRTSSYEQYF.

The CDR3 protein is CASSLDRAPNYGYTF. The CDR3 coding sequence is TGCGCCAGCAGCTTGGACAGGGCTCCTAACTATGGCTACACCTTC. The rearrangement links TRBV5-1 to TRBJ1-2; perhaps TRBD1 as D (6 bases). V was trimmed by 0 bases and J by 0 bases, leaving 9 bases between them. The germline gives CDR1 SGHRS, CDR2 YFSETQ. This CDR3 contains 15 residues. The full variable domain, completed using reference TRBV5-1 and TRBJ1-2, is KAGVTQTPRYLIKTRGQQVTLSCSPISGHRSVSWYQQTPGQGLQFLFEYFSETQRNKGNFPGRFSGRQFSNSRSEMNVSTLELGDSALYLCASSLDRAPNYGYTFGSGTRLTVV.

The rearrangement links TRBV12-5 to TRBJ2-1; D not resolved. Germline lookup yields CDR1 LGHNT and CDR2 FRNRAP. CDR3 length: 12 amino acids. Trimming shortened V by 5 bases and J by 5 bases, and 7 bases separated the two germline ends. CDR3 bases: TGTGCTAGTGGTACTTTGCACAATGAGCAGTTCTTC. This sequence encodes CASGTLHNEQFF.

This clonotype was counted between two and nine times. In DNA form, the CDR3 reads TGCGCCAGCAGCTTGGACAGACTAGCGGGAGGTATTAAAGATACGCAGTATTTT. Its protein product is CASSLDRLAGGIKDTQYF. The rearrangement links TRBV5-1 to TRBJ2-3; 13 nucleotides agree with TRBD2. CDR1 SGHRS and CDR2 YFSETQ come from the germline V gene. This CDR3 has 18 amino acids. The ends lost 0 bases at V and 5 bases at J; junction bases unmatched: 9. The full variable domain, rest sourced from reference TRBV5-1 and TRBJ2-3, is KAGVTQTPRYLIKTRGQQVTLSCSPISGHRSVSWYQQTPGQGLQFLFEYFSETQRNKGNFPGRFSGRQFSNSRSEMNVSTLELGDSALYLCASSLDRLAGGIKDTQYFGPGTRLTVL.

The chain joins TRBV7-2 to TRBJ2-5, with TRBD2 matching 7 bases. Per germline, CDR1 SGHTA and CDR2 FQGNSA. Trimming removed 2 bases from V and 5 bases from J; junction bases left unmatched: 5. The CDR3 is 14 residues long. CDR3 coding DNA: TGTGCCAGCAGCTTATGGGGGGGTTCGGAGACCCAGTACTTC. This gives the protein CASSLWGGSETQYF. Full variable domain (remainder filled in from reference TRBV7-2 and TRBJ2-5): GAGVSQSPSNKVTEKGKDVELRCDPISGHTALYWYRQSLGQGLEFLIYFQGNSAPDKSGLPSDRFSAERTGGSVSTLTIQRTQQEDSAVYLCASSLWGGSETQYFGPGTRLLVL.

On this clonotype itself: Compared with germline, one end of the junction differs, possibly owing to a read error. J is TRBJ2-4 and V is TRBV29-1, with D maybe TRBD1 (6 bases). Germline CDR1 reads SQVTM; CDR2 reads ANQGSEA. The CDR3 totals 12 residues. The CDR3 DNA follows: TGCAGCGTTATGAGTAAGACAGGCTCCCACAACTTC. As protein: CSVMSKTGSHNF.

This clonotype has more than one count but fewer than ten. The J gene is TRBJ2-1, the V gene TRBV9; no firm D call. Germline V gene lookup returns CDR1 SGDLS and CDR2 YYNGEE. Trimming took off 0 bases at V and 4 bases at J, with 8 bases between the two ends. The CDR3 covers 14 residues. The chain's CDR3 is CASSVVNQYNEQFF. CDR3 in DNA: TGTGCCAGCAGCGTAGTAAACCAATACAATGAGCAGTTCTTC.

J is TRBJ2-6 and V is TRBV4-1, with 9 bases that match TRBD2. J lost 2 bases, V lost 4 bases, and 18 bases had no gene match. This CDR3 is 21 amino acids long. The germline gives CDR1 MGHRA, CDR2 YSYEKL. The CDR3 spells CASSPGLLAGGRTPGANVLTF. The CDR3 DNA is TGCGCCAGCAGCCCTGGACTCCTGGCGGGAGGGCGGACCCCTGGGGCCAACGTCCTGACTTTC.

The chain combines TRBV11-2 with TRBJ2-3; 7 bases are a match to TRBD1. The CDR3 sequence is 16 residues long. V was clipped by 5 bases and J by 6 bases; unmatched bases: 14. Germline V gives CDR1 SGHAT, CDR2 FQNNGV. This CDR3 is CASSQIKGAMVDTQYF. CDR3 bases: TGTGCCAGCAGCCAAATTAAGGGGGCTATGGTGGATACGCAGTATTTT.

This clonotype was counted between two and nine times. The chain employs TRBV12-5 and TRBJ2-1; D is perhaps TRBD2 (6 bases). The V gene lost 1 base and the J gene lost 7 bases, with 29 bases spanning the gap. Germline CDR1 is LGHNT and CDR2 is FRNRAP. The CDR3 runs 20 residues. CDR3 DNA: TGTGCTAGTGGTTTGGGACCCAAAGAATCCGGGACTCCCTTAGAGAATGAGCAGTTCTTC. Translation gives CASGLGPKESGTPLENEQFF.

The sample holds a few counts of this clonotype. The rearrangement uses TRBV4-3 and TRBJ1-4, with 11 bases identical to TRBD1. V shed 1 base, J shed 7 bases, and the junction held 8 bases outside the gene matches. The CDR3 totals 17 residues. CDR1 is LGHNA, CDR2 YSLEER, per germline. The CDR3 DNA reads as TGCGCCAGCAGCCAAGGGACAGGGGGCGAATGGGGTGAAAAACTGTTTTTT. This sequence encodes CASSQGTGGEWGEKLFF.

In its sample, this clonotype was seen a few times. This chain uses TRBV29-1 with TRBJ2-1, with 12 nucleotides matching TRBD2. Germline CDR1 reads SQVTM; CDR2 reads ANQGSEA. The trim removed 8 bases at V and 1 base at J, leaving 12 bases unmatched. There are 17 residues in the CDR3. The CDR3 region is CSTLTRLAGASYNEQFF. Written as DNA, the CDR3 is TGCAGCACCTTAACCCGACTAGCGGGAGCATCCTACAATGAGCAGTTCTTC.

The V and J genes are TRBV29-1 and TRBJ1-4; TRBD1 matches at 9 bases. In germline, CDR1 is SQVTM, CDR2 ANQGSEA. CDR3 length equals 17 residues. With 6 bases clipped from V and 2 bases from J, the junction kept 13 bases outside the gene matches. Here the CDR3 reads CSVGGQGGSSTNEKLFF. For the CDR3, the DNA is TGCAGCGTCGGGGGACAGGGTGGTTCGAGTACTAATGAAAAACTGTTTTTT. Drawing the rest from reference TRBV29-1 and TRBJ1-4, the complete variable domain is SAVISQKPSRDICQRGTSLTIQCQVDSQVTMMFWYRQQPGQSLTLIATANQGSEATYESGFVIDKFPISRPNLTFSTLTVSNMSPEDSSIYLCSVGGQGGSSTNEKLFFGSGTQLSVL.

Notes on this clonotype: One junction end disagrees with the germline gene, perhaps due to a read error. The chain links TRBV12-5 to TRBJ1-1; 7 nucleotides align to TRBD1. This CDR3 is 11 amino acids long. Germline V gives CDR1 LGHNT, CDR2 FRNRAP. As DNA, the CDR3 is TGTGCTAGTGGATCATCCTCTCCAGGGGGATTT. Protein sequence: CASGSSSPGGF.

The V gene is TRBV4-2, the J gene TRBJ1-1; D gene ambiguous. The CDR3 has 13 amino acids. Trimming took off 1 base at V and 4 bases at J, with 7 bases between the two ends. Germline CDR1 reads LGHNA; CDR2 reads YNFKEQ. In DNA form, the CDR3 reads TGTGCCAGCAGCCAAGGATCGGTCACTGAAGCTTTCTTT. Protein: CASSQGSVTEAFF.

The genes are TRBV18 and TRBJ2-1; 7 bases match TRBD2. The CDR3 extends over 16 amino acids. Germline values: CDR1 KGHSH, CDR2 LQKENI. V shed 3 bases and J 7 bases; nucleotides not matched to a gene: 12. The CDR3 protein is CASSPAGAGWGNEQFF. CDR3 DNA sequence: TGTGCCAGCTCACCGGCGGGAGCGGGATGGGGTAATGAGCAGTTCTTC.

V is TRBV4-1 and J is TRBJ2-4; 10 positions match TRBD2. The CDR3 sequence is 18 residues long. Looked up from germline, CDR1 is MGHRA and CDR2 is YSYEKL. The junction had 14 bases not matched to a gene; V was cut back by 0 bases and J by 9 bases. CDR3 region: CASSQDEASGRAYGIQYF. Written as DNA, the CDR3 is TGCGCCAGCAGCCAAGATGAGGCCAGCGGGAGGGCCTACGGCATTCAGTACTTC.

The chain uses TRBV20-1 and TRBJ2-2, with 9 bases aligning to TRBD2. J was trimmed by 3 bases and V by 0 bases; bases with no gene match: 5. Per germline, CDR1 DFQATT and CDR2 SNEGSKA (reference sequence). The CDR3 length is 16 residues. The CDR3 protein is CSARDRERGDTGELFF. The CDR3, as DNA: TGCAGTGCTAGAGATCGGGAGCGGGGGGACACCGGGGAGCTGTTTTTT.

This clonotype appeared a few times. The genes are TRBV7-2 and TRBJ2-5; TRBD1 is a possible D gene (5 bases). The J call may not be correct, given that the DNA end is closer to TRBJ2-7. Germline CDR1 reads SGHTA; CDR2 reads FQGNSA. The CDR3 is made up of 14 amino acids. CDR3 bases: TGTGCCAGCAGAGGACGGACAAGGGCGAACGAGCAGTACTTC. It codes for CASRGRTRANEQYF.

This clonotype was counted only a few times. V and J are TRBV7-2 and TRBJ2-3, with TRBD2 as a possible D gene (7 bases). In germline, CDR1 is SGHTA, CDR2 FQGNSA. Trimming removed 1 base from V and 5 bases from J, with 13 bases in between. The CDR3 runs 15 residues. The DNA for the CDR3 is TGTGCCAGCAGCTTAGGGGGGGGCAGGGAAGATACGCAGTATTTT. Translated: CASSLGGGREDTQYF.

This sequence joins TRBV28 and TRBJ1-2; D gene unclear. This CDR3 spans 12 amino acids. With 5 bases removed from V and 6 bases from J, the gap between germline ends came to 10 bases. The V gene's germline CDR1 is MDHEN and CDR2 SYDVKM. CDR3 in amino acids: CASSPGDDGYTF. The DNA for the CDR3 is TGTGCCAGCAGTCCTGGGGATGATGGCTACACCTTC.